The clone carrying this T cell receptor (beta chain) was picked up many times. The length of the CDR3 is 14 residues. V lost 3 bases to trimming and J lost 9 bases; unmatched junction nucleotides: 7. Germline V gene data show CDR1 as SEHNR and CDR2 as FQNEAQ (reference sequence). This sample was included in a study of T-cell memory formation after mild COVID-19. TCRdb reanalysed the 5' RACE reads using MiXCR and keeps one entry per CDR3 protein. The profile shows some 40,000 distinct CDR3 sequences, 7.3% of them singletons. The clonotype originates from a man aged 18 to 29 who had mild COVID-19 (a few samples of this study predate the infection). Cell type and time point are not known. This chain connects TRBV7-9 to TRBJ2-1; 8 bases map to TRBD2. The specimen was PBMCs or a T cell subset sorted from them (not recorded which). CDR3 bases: TGTGCCAGCAGCTTGGAACGGGGGGGCCTTGAGCAGTTCTTC. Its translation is CASSLERGGLEQFF.